This entry lists 18 T cell receptor beta chains sequenced from one sample in a study of blood T cell repertoires in COVID-19. Measured with immunoSEQ multiplex PCR; TCRdb has only the in-frame clones, and not every one. This sample yields about 320,000 clones, of which 65% to 90% are seen a single time; approximately 7.5% belongs to the top ten. Sequencing input: peripheral blood. These receptors originate from a human donor in a cohort sampled during active COVID-19.

The chain links TRBV29-1 to TRBJ2-7, with D possibly matching TRBD1 (6 bases). The CDR3 consists of 13 residues. The ends were cut back, 6 bases at V and 6 bases at J, with 18 bases in the middle. CDR1 and CDR2 (germline): SQVTM, ANQGSEA. CDR3 DNA: TGCAGCGTAGAGCCGGGACACGGGGTCGAGCAGTACTTC. This sequence encodes CSVEPGHGVEQYF.

This chain connects TRBV5-8 to TRBJ1-2; possibly TRBD1 for D (5 bases). V shed 2 bases and J shed 4 bases, with 12 bases lying between them. From germline, CDR1 is SGHTS and CDR2 YDEGEE. The CDR3 loop spans 14 amino acids. The CDR3 loop is CASSFPTALYGYTF. CDR3 sequence (DNA): TGTGCCAGCAGCTTCCCGACAGCCCTCTATGGCTACACCTTC.

The J gene is TRBJ1-1, the V gene TRBV27, with a tentative D call TRBD1 (6 bases). The germline CDR1 and CDR2 sequences are MNHEY and SMNVEV (reference sequence). CDR3 length equals 13 residues. Trimming pared 3 bases from V and 1 base from J, leaving 6 bases between. CDR3 protein: CASSLGQNTEAFF. The CDR3, as DNA: TGTGCCAGCAGTTTGGGACAGAACACTGAAGCTTTCTTT.

The chain combines TRBV24-1 with TRBJ2-7, with D maybe TRBD1 (6 bases). This CDR3 has 13 amino acids. Trimming took off 3 bases at V and 6 bases at J, with 11 bases between the two ends. Germline assignment: CDR1 KGHDR and CDR2 SFDVKD. CDR3 coding DNA: TGTGCCACCAGTGATCCAGGGGTGGGCGAGCAGTACTTC. Protein: CATSDPGVGEQYF.

Worth noting for this clone: This sample also contains other DNA sequences that code for the same CDR3. The chain employs TRBV7-9 and TRBJ2-7; 8 bases are shared with TRBD2. This CDR3 is 12 amino acids long. Germline CDR1 is SEHNR and CDR2 is FQNEAQ (reference sequence). V was clipped by 5 bases and J by 4 bases; unmatched bases: 1. The CDR3, as DNA: TGTGCCAGCAGCCGGGGGGGATACGAGCAGTACTTC. This encodes CASSRGGYEQYF.

Comment on this clone: In the same sample, other DNA sequences code for this CDR3. The genes are TRBV30 and TRBJ1-1; the D is unclear. Trimming pared 0 bases from V and 1 base from J, leaving 6 bases between. Germline V gene lookup returns CDR1 GTSNPN and CDR2 SVGIG (reference sequence). The CDR3 loop spans 13 amino acids. The CDR3 reads CAWSVNRNTEAFF. CDR3 coding DNA: TGTGCCTGGAGTGTAAATCGGAACACTGAAGCTTTCTTT.

This chain connects TRBV5-6 to TRBJ2-7; possible D gene TRBD1, 5 bases. Germline V gene sequence: CDR1 SGHDT, CDR2 YYEEEE. The V and J ends lost 1 base and 5 bases respectively, with 13 bases between them. The CDR3 length is 14 residues. The CDR3 reads CASSLFVGPDEQYF. CDR3 coding DNA: TGTGCCAGCAGCTTGTTTGTGGGGCCGGACGAGCAGTACTTC.

The chain is built from TRBV5-1 and TRBJ1-6, with D maybe TRBD1 (6 bases). Germline assignment: CDR1 SGHRS and CDR2 YFSETQ. This CDR3 is built from 16 residues. Trimming took 1 base from V and 8 from J, leaving 16 bases between them. This CDR3 reads CASSLMRQGNDSPLHF. The CDR3 coding sequence is TGCGCCAGCAGCTTGATGCGGCAGGGGAACGATTCACCCCTCCACTTT.

The chain is built from TRBV3-1 (or the pseudogene TRBV3-2) and TRBJ2-2; D is uncertain. Looked up from germline, CDR1 is LGHDT and CDR2 is YNNKEL (reference sequence). V lost 1 base, J lost 5 bases, and 14 bases lay in between. This CDR3 comprises 16 residues. The CDR3 protein is CASSQGGVPRTGELFF. The CDR3 DNA sequence: TGTGCCAGCAGCCAAGGTGGTGTTCCGAGGACCGGGGAGCTGTTTTTT.

A few counts support this clone. The rearrangement joins TRBV7-2 to TRBJ1-6; unclear D gene. The V end was cut by 5 bases, the J end by 8 bases, with 4 bases between. Germline V gene lookup returns CDR1 SGHTA and CDR2 FQGNSA. This CDR3 contains 11 residues. This chain's CDR3 is CASSRDSPLHF. In DNA form, the CDR3 reads TGTGCCAGCAGCCGTGATTCACCCCTCCACTTT.

This clone came up a few times. The V call is TRBV3-1 (or the pseudogene TRBV3-2), the J call TRBJ1-1, with TRBD1 matching over 8 bases. Unmatched junction bases numbered 3, after V lost 8 bases and J lost 7 bases. Germline CDR1 is LGHDT and CDR2 is YNNKEL (reference sequence). CDR3 length equals 11 residues. The CDR3 here is CASYGTGEAFF. The CDR3 DNA sequence: TGTGCCAGCTACGGGACAGGTGAAGCTTTCTTT.

The V and J genes are TRBV24-1 and TRBJ1-2; no clear D. Germline V gene lookup returns CDR1 KGHDR and CDR2 SFDVKD. The V end lost 2 bases, the J end lost 13 bases, and 19 bases lay between the germline ends. This CDR3 is 14 amino acids long. This CDR3 is CATSDSGVPHLVTF. The CDR3, as DNA: TGTGCCACCAGTGATTCCGGGGTCCCCCATCTGGTCACCTTC.

The rearrangement links TRBV3-1 (or the pseudogene TRBV3-2) to TRBJ2-7, with D hard to call. Per germline, CDR1 LGHDT and CDR2 YNNKEL (reference sequence). This CDR3 contains 15 residues. Deletions cut 0 bases from V and 3 bases from J, with 12 bases between. The CDR3 reads CASSQESSTVYEQYF. Here the CDR3 DNA reads TGTGCCAGCAGCCAAGAATCCTCCACAGTCTACGAGCAGTACTTC.

This clone was seen a few times. J is TRBJ1-2 and V is TRBV20-1, with a possible D match to TRBD1 (6 bases). This CDR3 region has 16 residues. Germline V gives CDR1 DFQATT, CDR2 SNEGSKA (reference sequence). The V end was cut by 3 bases, the J end by 4 bases, with 21 bases between. CDR3 sequence: CSASGQGREAFYGYTF. The CDR3 nucleotides read TGCAGTGCTAGTGGCCAGGGGAGGGAGGCCTTCTATGGCTACACCTTC.

The V call is TRBV7-9, the J call TRBJ2-2, with D tentatively TRBD1 (5 bases). Germline V gene data show CDR1 as SEHNR and CDR2 as FQNEAQ (reference sequence). The CDR3 consists of 14 residues. V was trimmed by 2 bases and J by 2 bases, leaving 6 bases between them. CDR3 loop: CASSLQGNTGELFF. CDR3 coding DNA: TGTGCCAGCAGCTTACAGGGAAACACCGGGGAGCTGTTTTTT.

The CDR3 sequence: CASNGRGTEAFF. The DNA for the CDR3 is TGTGCCAGCAACGGCAGGGGCACTGAAGCTTTCTTT. This chain joins TRBV2 and TRBJ1-1, with D tentatively TRBD1 (6 bases). V gave up 7 bases and J gave up 4 bases, with 10 bases separating them. Germline CDR1 and CDR2: SNHLY and FYNNEI. The CDR3 has 12 residues.

This clone was seen only once. This sequence joins TRBV6-5 and TRBJ1-1; no definite D call. CDR1 is MNHEY and CDR2 is SVGAGI in the germline V gene. Deletions cut 6 bases from V and 3 bases from J, with 11 bases between. The CDR3 length is 13 residues. CDR3 sequence reads: CASRPLTDTEAFF. The CDR3 region has the DNA TGTGCCAGCAGACCCTTAACGGACACTGAAGCTTTCTTT.

This clone was picked up one time. The gene calls are TRBV6-5 and TRBJ1-1; 8 bases map to TRBD1. The germline CDR1 and CDR2 sequences are MNHEY and SVGAGI. The junction had 5 bases not matched to a gene; V was cut back by 6 bases and J by 2 bases. This CDR3 contains 14 residues. The CDR3 DNA reads as TGTGCCAGCAGCCAGGGACAGGCTAACACTGAAGCTTTCTTT. It yields the protein CASSQGQANTEAFF.